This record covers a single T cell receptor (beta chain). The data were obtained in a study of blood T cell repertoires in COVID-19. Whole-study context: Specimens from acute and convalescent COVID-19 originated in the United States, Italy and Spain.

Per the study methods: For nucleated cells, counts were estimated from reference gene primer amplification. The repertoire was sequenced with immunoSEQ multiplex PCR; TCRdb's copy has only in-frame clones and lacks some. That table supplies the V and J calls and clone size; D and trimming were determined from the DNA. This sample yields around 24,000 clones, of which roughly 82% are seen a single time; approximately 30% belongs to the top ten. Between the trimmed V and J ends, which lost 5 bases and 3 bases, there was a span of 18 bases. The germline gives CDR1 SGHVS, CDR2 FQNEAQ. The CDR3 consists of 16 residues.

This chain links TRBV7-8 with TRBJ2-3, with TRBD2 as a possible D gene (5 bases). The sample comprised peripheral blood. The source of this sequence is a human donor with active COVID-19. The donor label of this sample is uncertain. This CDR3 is CASSQRAVLETDTQYF. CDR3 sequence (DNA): TGTGCCAGCAGCCAACGAGCGGTACTAGAAACAGATACGCAGTATTTT.